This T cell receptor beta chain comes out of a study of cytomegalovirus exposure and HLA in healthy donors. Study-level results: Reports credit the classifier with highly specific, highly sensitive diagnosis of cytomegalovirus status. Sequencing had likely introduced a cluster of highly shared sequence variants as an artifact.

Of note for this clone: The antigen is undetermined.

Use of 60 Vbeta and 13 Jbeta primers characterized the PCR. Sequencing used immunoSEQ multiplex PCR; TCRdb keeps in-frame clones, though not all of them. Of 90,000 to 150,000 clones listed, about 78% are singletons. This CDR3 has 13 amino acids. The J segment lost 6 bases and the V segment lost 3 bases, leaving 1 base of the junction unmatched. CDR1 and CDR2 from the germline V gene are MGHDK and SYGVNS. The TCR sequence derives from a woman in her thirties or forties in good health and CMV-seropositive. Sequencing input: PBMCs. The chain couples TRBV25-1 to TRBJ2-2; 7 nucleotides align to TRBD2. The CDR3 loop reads CASSDRGAGELFF. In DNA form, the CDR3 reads TGTGCCAGCAGTGACCGGGGGGCCGGGGAGCTGTTTTTT.